This T cell receptor beta chain was documented in a study of shared clonotypes between healthy human individuals. The CDR3 contains 14 residues. Germline V gene data show CDR1 as MNHEY and CDR2 as SVGAGI. Trimming pared 7 bases from V and 5 bases from J, leaving 17 bases between. This clone has only one observation. Its matching antigen is unknown. Study results and caveats: Generation probabilities were higher for clonotypes shared across all four sorted-subset donors than for unshared ones.

Study processing details: With immunoSEQ giving junction-only sequences and no quality scores, filtering differed. Only in-frame clones appear in the TCRdb table, and some are missing; sequencing was by immunoSEQ multiplex PCR. The V and J calls and clone size come from that table; D and trimming were worked out from the DNA. The sample carries approximately 1.5 million clones, less than 99% recorded once. V gene TRBV6-5 combines with J gene TRBJ2-5, with D unclear. The receptor was derived from a man aged 30 to 39 in good health. Sequences were obtained from naive CD4+ T cells sorted from blood. The subset denotes: CD45RA+ positively selected. CDR3 loop: CASTPVWDRETQYF. The CDR3 DNA reads as TGTGCCAGCACCCCCGTTTGGGATAGGGAGACCCAGTACTTC.